This record concerns one T cell receptor beta chain sequence. This sample was taken from a study of post-analysis software for immune sequencing data. The TCR beta cDNA libraries carried unique molecular identifiers. TCRdb re-called the PCR reads with MiXCR, one entry per CDR3 protein. The table shows roughly 670,000 distinct CDR3 sequences, with about 60% occurring only once. Sequencing input: blood. The origin of this receptor is a girl between 2 and 10 years old with multiple sclerosis.

In DNA, the CDR3 is TGCAGTGCAACCGACCAAACCGGTAGAGAGACCCAGTACTTC. This encodes CSATDQTGRETQYF. The gene calls are TRBV20-1 and TRBJ2-5, with D unresolved. The V gene lost 6 bases and the J gene lost 4 bases, with 18 bases spanning the gap. The CDR3 is made up of 14 amino acids. Germline lookup yields CDR1 DFQATT and CDR2 SNEGSKA (reference sequence).